The clone carrying this TCR beta chain was recorded a few times. The target antigen is unknown. TCRdb re-analysed the 5' RACE reads in MiXCR, keeping a single row per CDR3 protein. The profile shows 1.5 million or so distinct CDR3 sequences, 25% to 35% of them singletons. The data stem from a study of identical twins. General study points: In cord blood, abundant beta clonotypes had fewer insertions; memory showed no trend. Low generation-probability sequences were in excess among twin-shared out-of-frame alpha sequences.

Every donor was a healthy Caucasian. The specimen was cord blood. The TCR was taken from a newborn girl in good health.

The CDR3: CASSSTLAGGSDTQYF. CDR3 sequence (DNA): TGTGCCAGCAGTTCGACACTAGCGGGAGGATCAGATACGCAGTATTTT. The chain carries TRBV6-5 and TRBJ2-3; 12 positions agree with TRBD2. Looked up from germline, CDR1 is MNHEY and CDR2 is SVGAGI. This CDR3 has 16 amino acids. With V trimmed by 4 bases and J by 4 bases, 6 bases remained unmatched.